What follows describes a single T cell receptor (beta chain). The method was immunoSEQ multiplex PCR; TCRdb's version includes in-frame clones alone and lacks a portion of them. The sample lists around 2,000,000 clones; about 95% were seen once. Trimming removed 4 bases from V and 2 bases from J, with 8 bases in between. Germline CDR1 reads MDHEN; CDR2 reads SYDVKM. The CDR3 runs to 13 residues. The data belong to a study of shared clonotypes between healthy human individuals. Naive CD8 isolation took CD45RO-negative cells positively selected for CCR7 and excluded terminally differentiated effector memory CD45RA+ cells.

Material: naive CD8+ T cells sorted from blood. V and J are TRBV28 and TRBJ1-1; no clear D gene. The clonotype comes from a man between 18 and 29 years old in good health. The chain's CDR3 is CASSYFGNTEAFF. CDR3 DNA: TGTGCCAGCAGTTATTTCGGTAACACTGAAGCTTTCTTT.